The 15 T cell receptor beta chains presented below share a single source sample, sequenced in a study of blood T cell repertoires in COVID-19. Assay: immunoSEQ multiplex PCR; the TCRdb copy retains only in-frame clones and omits some. This repertoire shows under 90,000 clones, 83% found once; its top ten account for around two fifths. Sequencing was performed on peripheral blood. The source is an elderly man with acute or convalescent COVID-19.

The table lists this clone with a count of one. This chain uses TRBV6-5 with TRBJ2-2, with D possibly matching TRBD1 (5 bases). The CDR3 length is 15 residues. CDR1 is MNHEY, CDR2 SVGAGI, per germline. V shed 6 bases and J shed 0 bases, with 11 bases lying between them. In nucleotides, the CDR3 is TGTGCCAGCAGCCTCGACAGCCCGAACACCGGGGAGCTGTTTTTT. Translated, it gives CASSLDSPNTGELFF.

The V gene is TRBV5-1, the J gene TRBJ2-5; 7 nucleotides align to TRBD2. CDR1 SGHRS and CDR2 YFSETQ come from the germline V gene. The CDR3 spans 15 residues. J gave up 2 bases and V 0 bases, and 4 bases lay outside the gene matches. This CDR3 reads CASSLVPSGQETQYF. CDR3 bases: TGCGCCAGCAGCTTGGTCCCTAGCGGTCAAGAGACCCAGTACTTC.

The chain couples TRBV6-4 to TRBJ2-5; 9 bases line up with TRBD1. This CDR3 region has 13 residues. The V segment lost 5 bases and the J segment 5 bases; nucleotides outside the gene matches: 3. CDR1 is MRHNA, CDR2 SNTAGT, per germline. The DNA for the CDR3 is TGTGCCAGCAGTCCGGACAGGGGTGAGACCCAGTACTTC. This translates into CASSPDRGETQYF.

This chain uses TRBV15 with TRBJ2-6, with a weak D call TRBD1 (5 bases). Between the trimmed V and J ends, which lost 3 bases and 2 bases, there was a span of 8 bases. Germline V gives CDR1 LNHNV, CDR2 YYDKDF (reference sequence). There are 15 residues in the CDR3. CDR3 protein: CATSRVGAGANVLTF. The CDR3 bases are TGTGCCACCAGCAGGGTAGGGGCTGGGGCCAACGTCCTGACTTTC.

The rearrangement uses TRBV12-2 and TRBJ2-3; the table names TRBD1, a call not compared with the DNA. TRBV12-2 is termed a pseudogene. CDR3 length: 17 amino acids. CDR3 loop: CASRLRGQGRGTDTQYF. In DNA form, the CDR3 reads TGTGCAAGTCGCTTACGGGGACAGGGACGGGGCACAGATACGCAGTATTTT.

CDR3 DNA: TGTGCCAGCAGTGGACTAGTCTATACGCAGTATTTT. Translating it yields CASSGLVYTQYF. The chain carries TRBV2 and TRBJ2-3; a weak D match, TRBD2 (6 bases). The CDR3 has 12 residues. Trimming shortened V by 4 bases and J by 7 bases, and 9 bases separated the two germline ends. CDR1 and CDR2 (germline): SNHLY, FYNNEI. Looking up the rest from reference TRBV2 and TRBJ2-3 gives the full variable domain: EPEVTQTPSHQVTQMGQEVILRCVPISNHLYFYWYRQILGQKVEFLVSFYNNEISEKSEIFDDQFSVERPDGSNFTLKIRSTKLEDSAMYFCASSGLVYTQYFGPGTRLTVL.

V gene TRBV27 combines with J gene TRBJ1-1, with D uncertain. Trimming took 5 bases from V and 1 from J, leaving 5 bases between them. Germline V gene lookup returns CDR1 MNHEY and CDR2 SMNVEV (reference sequence). The CDR3 loop spans 12 amino acids. This chain's CDR3 is CASSGRNTEAFF. The CDR3 DNA reads as TGTGCCAGCAGTGGCAGGAACACTGAAGCTTTCTTT.

This clone has a handful of counts. The chain employs TRBV3-1 (or the pseudogene TRBV3-2) and TRBJ1-4; D possibly corresponds to TRBD1 (6 bases). The length of the CDR3 is 15 residues. The V end lost 0 bases, the J end lost 4 bases, and 9 bases lay between the germline ends. CDR1 and CDR2 from the germline V gene are LGHDT and YNNKEL (reference sequence). CDR3 DNA: TGTGCCAGCAGCCAAGAGAGGACAGTTAATGAAAAACTGTTTTTT. Protein: CASSQERTVNEKLFF.

The chain joins TRBV5-1 to TRBJ2-5, with 9 nucleotides matching TRBD1. The CDR3 contains 16 residues. The trim removed 0 bases at V and 2 bases at J, leaving 5 bases unmatched. CDR1 and CDR2 from the germline V gene are SGHRS and YFSETQ. CDR3 DNA sequence: TGCGCCAGCAGCTTGGCCACAGGGGGCGGTCAAGAGACCCAGTACTTC. Translating it yields CASSLATGGGQETQYF.

This chain connects TRBV11-3 to TRBJ1-3; 7 nucleotides match TRBD1. The germline CDR1 and CDR2 sequences are SGHNT and YENEEA. The CDR3 has 16 amino acids. The junction had 5 bases not matched to a gene; V was cut back by 1 base and J by 2 bases. CDR3 loop: CASSLGTGIAGNTIYF. In DNA form, the CDR3 reads TGTGCCAGCAGCTTAGGGACAGGTATCGCTGGAAACACCATATATTTT.

This clone was seen just once. V is TRBV19 and J is TRBJ2-7; 9 nucleotides agree with TRBD1. This CDR3 spans 14 amino acids. Trimming removed 6 bases from V and 3 bases from J; junction bases left unmatched: 6. Germline CDR1 LNHDA, CDR2 SQIVND (reference sequence). CDR3 DNA: TGTGCCAGTAGAGGGACAGGGTCGGTCTACGAGCAGTACTTC. The encoded protein is CASRGTGSVYEQYF.

J is TRBJ2-1 and V is TRBV19, with 9 bases lining up with TRBD1. The CDR3 is made up of 14 amino acids. J gave up 9 bases and V 5 bases, and 8 bases lay outside the gene matches. Germline assignment: CDR1 LNHDA and CDR2 SQIVND (reference sequence). The CDR3 nucleotides read TGTGCCAGTAGTTCGACAGGGGGAGGAGGTGAGCAGTTCTTC. Its protein product is CASSSTGGGGEQFF.

This clone was observed once. The chain recombines TRBV19 with TRBJ1-6; no clear D. V lost 5 bases, J lost 6 bases, and 14 bases lay in between. There are 15 residues in the CDR3. The germline CDR1 and CDR2 sequences are LNHDA and SQIVND (reference sequence). The CDR3 loop reads CASSPERGSNSPLHF. The CDR3 region has the DNA TGTGCCAGTAGTCCAGAGAGAGGGTCTAATTCACCCCTCCACTTT.

This chain uses TRBV7-9 with TRBJ2-5; 7 bases line up with TRBD2. V was pared by 6 bases and J by 9 bases, with 10 bases of the junction left unmatched. The CDR3 has 13 amino acids. Looked up from germline, CDR1 is SEHNR and CDR2 is FQNEAQ (reference sequence). The CDR3 spells CASRAGVLGAQYF. The CDR3 DNA follows: TGTGCCAGCAGGGCGGGGGTTCTAGGGGCCCAGTACTTC.

This rearrangement joins TRBV2 to TRBJ1-3, with 7 bases fitting TRBD1. The germline CDR1 and CDR2 sequences are SNHLY and FYNNEI. This CDR3 has 13 residues. This CDR3 is CARQGGSGNTIYF. The CDR3 region has the DNA TGTGCAAGACAGGGAGGCTCTGGAAACACCATATATTTT. Full variable domain (outside the CDR3, taken from reference TRBV2 and TRBJ1-3): EPEVTQTPSHQVTQMGQEVILRCVPISNHLYFYWYRQILGQKVEFLVSFYNNEISEKSEIFDDQFSVERPDGSNFTLKIRSTKLEDSAMYFCARQGGSGNTIYFGEGSWLTVV.